Following are 21 T cell receptor beta chains from one sample sequenced in a study of a mutant IDH1 vaccine in newly diagnosed glioma. Stated time point: week 47, end of study. Vaccinated patients received 300 ug of mutant IDH1 20-mer peptide per dose, with topical imiquimod. Their recognized antigens are unknown. Clones were read by immunoSEQ multiplex PCR, and TCRdb kept only the in-frame ones, dropping some. The sample holds about 36,000 clones; roughly 82% are singletons and the top ten take around 8.9%. Sequencing used PBMCs, obtained from a glioma patient whose treatment included an IDH1 peptide vaccine. These TCRs come from a man between 35 and 55 years old with glioma.

This sequence joins TRBV6-1 and TRBJ2-3; D remains unclear. V shed 4 bases and J shed 0 bases, with 11 bases lying between them. This CDR3 is built from 15 residues. The germline CDR1 and CDR2 sequences are MNHNS and SASEGT. The DNA for the CDR3 is TGTGCCAGCAGTGGGTCCGTCTTGAGCACAGATACGCAGTATTTT. Translation: CASSGSVLSTDTQYF.

This clone was counted between two and nine times. The gene calls are TRBV6-4 and TRBJ1-1; possible D gene TRBD1, 5 bases. The CDR3 totals 13 residues. V lost 2 bases and J lost 2, with 6 bases in between. Germline V gene sequence: CDR1 MRHNA, CDR2 SNTAGT. The CDR3 loop is CASSDRDNTEAFF. The CDR3 nucleotides read TGTGCCAGCAGTGACCGGGACAACACTGAAGCTTTCTTT.

This chain joins TRBV6-1 and TRBJ2-3; 7 bases fit TRBD2. Germline CDR1 is MNHNS and CDR2 is SASEGT. The CDR3 is 15 residues long. Unmatched junction bases numbered 4, after V lost 2 bases and J lost 2 bases. CDR3 in DNA: TGTGCCAGCAGTGAACCTAGCGGCTACACAGATACGCAGTATTTT. Protein product: CASSEPSGYTDTQYF.

This clone was counted only a few times. The V gene is TRBV7-9, the J gene TRBJ2-1; tentative D call: TRBD2 (6 bases). The CDR3 loop spans 13 amino acids. Germline loops: CDR1 SEHNR, CDR2 FQNEAQ (reference sequence). With 4 bases removed from V and 9 bases from J, the gap between germline ends came to 13 bases. The CDR3 here is CASSSPDGGEQFF. Written as DNA, the CDR3 is TGTGCCAGCAGCTCTCCAGACGGGGGTGAGCAGTTCTTC.

This clone has only a few counts. The V gene is TRBV29-1, the J gene TRBJ1-2; 9 nucleotides match TRBD1. J lost 7 bases, V lost 6 bases, and 15 bases had no gene match. CDR3 size: 15 residues. Per the germline V gene, CDR1 is SQVTM and CDR2 is ANQGSEA. As DNA, the CDR3 is TGCAGCGTCGTTGACCCCTTAACAGGGGGCGTTGGCTACACCTTC. Translation gives CSVVDPLTGGVGYTF.

This rearrangement joins TRBV29-1 to TRBJ1-1; weak D call: TRBD1 (6 bases). Germline V lookup: CDR1 SQVTM, CDR2 ANQGSEA. V was cut by 0 bases and J by 11 bases, with 13 bases left in between. This CDR3 comprises 12 residues. The CDR3 here is CSVEDHRRGAFF. CDR3 DNA sequence: TGCAGCGTTGAAGATCACCGCAGGGGCGCTTTCTTT.

The chain links TRBV5-1 to TRBJ2-2; D gene unclear. Germline CDR1 SGHRS, CDR2 YFSETQ. The CDR3 runs 12 residues. Trimming left V 0 bases short and J 7 bases short, with 4 bases between. CDR3: CASSLVDGELFF. The CDR3 DNA follows: TGCGCCAGCAGCTTGGTGGACGGGGAGCTGTTTTTT.

This clone was observed once. V and J are TRBV25-1 and TRBJ1-2; TRBD1 matches 8 bases. Germline V gene lookup returns CDR1 MGHDK and CDR2 SYGVNS. This CDR3 is built from 12 residues. Trimming at V came to 2 bases and at J to 8 bases, leaving 1 base not matched to a gene. This CDR3 reads CASSEGTGGYTF. In DNA, the CDR3 is TGTGCCAGCAGTGAAGGGACAGGCGGCTACACCTTC.

The gene calls are TRBV28 and TRBJ1-3, with 10 bases aligning to TRBD1. Germline V gene data show CDR1 as MDHEN and CDR2 as SYDVKM. There are 16 residues in the CDR3. The junction had 6 bases not matched to a gene; V was cut back by 5 bases and J by 2 bases. DNA of the CDR3: TGTGCCAGCAGTAACAGACAGGGGGCTGCTGGAAACACCATATATTTT. Translation: CASSNRQGAAGNTIYF.

This sequence joins TRBV5-6 and TRBJ2-7, with D possibly TRBD2 on 6 matching bases. This CDR3 is built from 12 residues. Trimming cost V 4 bases and J 4 bases, with 9 bases left between them. Germline assignment: CDR1 SGHDT and CDR2 YYEEEE. CDR3 loop: CASSLDYYEQYF. As DNA, the CDR3 is TGTGCCAGCAGCCTGGACTATTACGAGCAGTACTTC.

The gene calls are TRBV5-1 and TRBJ2-2; TRBD2 matches at 11 bases. Germline values: CDR1 SGHRS, CDR2 YFSETQ. After removal of 1 base from V and 3 bases from J, the junction contained 2 bases not matched to a gene. This CDR3 has 16 amino acids. In DNA, the CDR3 is TGCGCCAGCAGCTTGACTAGCGGGAGAGACACCGGGGAGCTGTTTTTT. Translation: CASSLTSGRDTGELFF.

A few counts support this clone. The chain couples TRBV27 to TRBJ1-5, with D perhaps TRBD1 (5 bases). The CDR3 spans 14 residues. Germline V gene lookup returns CDR1 MNHEY and CDR2 SMNVEV (reference sequence). V lost 5 bases to trimming and J lost 4 bases, with 12 bases between them. CDR3 nucleotides: TGTGCCAGCAGTGGGGGACGCACGAATCAGCCCCAGCATTTT. This sequence encodes CASSGGRTNQPQHF.

This sequence joins TRBV7-9 and TRBJ2-5; no firm D call. The CDR3 runs to 14 residues. Germline-derived CDR1 and CDR2 are SEHNR and FQNEAQ (reference sequence). Trimming cost V 4 bases and J 2 bases, with 11 bases left between them. As DNA, the CDR3 is TGTGCCAGCAGCTATTCGGGCTCTCAAGAGACCCAGTACTTC. Translation gives CASSYSGSQETQYF.

V and J are TRBV5-1 and TRBJ2-3; the match to TRBD2 covers 10 bases. The V segment lost 0 bases and the J segment 0 bases; nucleotides outside the gene matches: 1. Germline V gene lookup returns CDR1 SGHRS and CDR2 YFSETQ. CDR3 length: 16 amino acids. The DNA for the CDR3 is TGCGCCAGCAGCTTGGAAGCGGGGGGGAGCACAGATACGCAGTATTTT. Translation: CASSLEAGGSTDTQYF.

The V gene is TRBV5-1, the J gene TRBJ2-5; D is uncertain. CDR1 and CDR2 from the germline V gene are SGHRS and YFSETQ. The V gene lost 0 bases and the J gene lost 5 bases, with 11 bases spanning the gap. CDR3 size: 14 residues. The CDR3 spells CASSLVIGRETQYF. The DNA for the CDR3 is TGCGCCAGCAGCTTGGTGATAGGGCGGGAGACCCAGTACTTC.

The rearrangement joins TRBV2 to TRBJ1-1; D is undetermined. Germline V gene sequence: CDR1 SNHLY, CDR2 FYNNEI. The V end lost 0 bases, the J end lost 4 bases, and 9 bases lay between the germline ends. The CDR3 extends over 14 amino acids. Here the CDR3 reads CASSEAWGATEAFF. The CDR3 DNA is TGTGCCAGCAGTGAAGCCTGGGGAGCCACTGAAGCTTTCTTT.

This chain connects TRBV19 to TRBJ2-1, with D possibly TRBD1 on 5 matching bases. CDR3 size: 13 residues. CDR1 LNHDA and CDR2 SQIVND come from the germline V gene (reference sequence). The V end was cut by 5 bases, the J end by 5 bases, with 10 bases between. The CDR3 bases are TGTGCCAGTAGTCGGACAATTGACAATGAGCAGTTCTTC. Translation: CASSRTIDNEQFF.

This sequence joins TRBV18 and TRBJ2-3, with D perhaps matching TRBD1 (6 bases). This CDR3 region has 16 residues. V lost 2 bases, J lost 4 bases, and 16 bases lay in between. Looked up from germline, CDR1 is KGHSH and CDR2 is LQKENI. CDR3 nucleotides: TGTGCCAGCTCACCAGGTTACAGGGTTGACGCAGATACGCAGTATTTT. Translated, it gives CASSPGYRVDADTQYF.

A few counts support this clone. This chain links TRBV30 with TRBJ1-1, with TRBD1 identical over 10 bases. V dropped 5 bases and J dropped 7; count of bases not matched to a gene: 10. The germline CDR1 and CDR2 sequences are GTSNPN and SVGIG (reference sequence). CDR3 size: 14 residues. CDR3 coding DNA: TGTGCCTGGGAATCCGGGACAGGGGTATATGAAGCTTTCTTT. The encoded protein is CAWESGTGVYEAFF.

V is TRBV5-4 and J is TRBJ1-2; 12 nucleotides line up with TRBD1. V shed 5 bases, J shed 0 bases, and the junction held 5 bases outside the gene matches. This CDR3 is built from 16 residues. From germline, CDR1 is SGHNT and CDR2 YYREEE (reference sequence). The CDR3 nucleotides read TGTGCCAGCAGTAGGGACAGGGGGCGAGCTAACTATGGCTACACCTTC. It is translated as CASSRDRGRANYGYTF.

J is TRBJ2-3 and V is TRBV14, with 9 positions matching TRBD1. The germline V gene encodes CDR1 SGHDN and CDR2 FVKESK. V was pared by 4 bases and J by 1 base, with 0 bases of the junction left unmatched. The CDR3 loop spans 14 amino acids. This CDR3 is CASSRTGGTDTQYF. DNA of the CDR3: TGTGCCAGCAGCCGGACAGGGGGCACAGATACGCAGTATTTT.